One and the same sample provided the 7 T cell receptor beta chains below, sequenced in a study of blood T cells in healthy people across ages. Alongside a J-beta primer mix, a sample-barcoded 5' primer served in a second PCR lasting about 7 to 11 cycles. TCRdb redid the calling of the 5' RACE reads with MiXCR, one entry per CDR3 protein. The sample holds fewer than 700,000 distinct CDR3 sequences; around 38% are singletons and the top ten take around 30%. The sequencing input was blood. The receptors stem from an elderly man in good health.

In its sample, this clonotype was seen many times. V and J are TRBV29-1 and TRBJ2-2, with D maybe TRBD2 (5 bases). Germline-derived CDR1 and CDR2 are SQVTM and ANQGSEA. This CDR3 is built from 13 residues. Trimming removed 3 bases at V and 7 bases at J, with 12 bases between. The CDR3 DNA reads as TGCAGCGTTGACGTGACGAGGGACGGGGAGCTGTTTTTT. It encodes CSVDVTRDGELFF.

This clonotype was seen a few times. A read error may be the cause here, since a much bigger clone is one base away. The J gene is TRBJ2-1, the V gene TRBV29-1; D perhaps matches TRBD1 (6 bases). The DNA end is more similar to TRBJ2-7, so the J call may be wrong. In germline, CDR1 is SQVTM, CDR2 ANQGSEA. This CDR3 comprises 12 residues. This chain's CDR3 is CSGQRGGSEQYF. The CDR3 bases are TGCAGCGGTCAACGTGGGGGCAGCGAGCAGTACTTC.

The sample holds a few counts of this clonotype. This chain links TRBV15 with TRBJ2-2, with D possibly being TRBD1 (6 bases). CDR1 LNHNV and CDR2 YYDKDF come from the germline V gene (reference sequence). CDR3 size: 19 residues. V lost 0 bases and J 5 bases, leaving 22 bases between the germline ends. The CDR3 here is CATSRDQPGWAGETGELFF. Written as DNA, the CDR3 is TGTGCCACCAGCAGAGATCAACCCGGCTGGGCAGGGGAGACCGGGGAGCTGTTTTTT. Using reference TRBV15 and TRBJ2-2 for the parts outside the CDR3, the full variable domain is DAMVIQNPRYQVTQFGKPVTLSCSQTLNHNVMYWYQQKSSQAPKLLFHYYDKDFNNEADTPDNFQSRRPNTSFCFLDIRSPGLGDTAMYLCATSRDQPGWAGETGELFFGEGSRLTVL.

The CDR3 reads CSARQGMGTSNYGYTF. CDR3 nucleotides: TGCAGTGCTAGACAGGGCATGGGAACTTCTAACTATGGCTACACCTTC. V and J are TRBV20-1 and TRBJ1-2; the D gene is possibly TRBD1 (5 bases). The ends were cut back, 2 bases at V and 0 bases at J, with 16 bases in the middle. The length of the CDR3 is 16 residues. Germline CDR1 reads DFQATT; CDR2 reads SNEGSKA (reference sequence).

A few counts support this clonotype. The chain uses TRBV7-9 and TRBJ1-4; 7 bases map to TRBD1. Germline lookup yields CDR1 SEHNR and CDR2 FQNEAQ (reference sequence). With V trimmed by 9 bases and J by 4 bases, 2 bases remained unmatched. This CDR3 has 12 amino acids. The CDR3: CASGTVNEKLFF. In DNA, the CDR3 is TGTGCCAGTGGGACAGTTAATGAAAAACTGTTTTTT.

The DNA for the CDR3 is TGTGCCAGCAGCGTGACTGGAAGCTCCTACAATGAGCAGTTCTTC. Its protein is CASSVTGSSYNEQFF. This chain connects TRBV9 to TRBJ2-1; D remains ambiguous. The germline CDR1 and CDR2 sequences are SGDLS and YYNGEE. Trimming took 2 bases from V and 0 from J, leaving 9 bases between them. The CDR3 has 15 amino acids.

The sample holds a few counts of this clonotype. This chain joins TRBV24-1 and TRBJ2-3; 7 bases agree with TRBD1. J lost 3 bases, V lost 7 bases, and 6 bases had no gene match. CDR1 KGHDR and CDR2 SFDVKD come from the germline V gene. The CDR3 runs to 14 residues. DNA of the CDR3: TGTGCCACCAGAGACACAGGGGATACAGATACGCAGTATTTT. Encoded protein: CATRDTGDTDTQYF.